This T cell receptor beta chain was recorded in a study of cytomegalovirus exposure and HLA in healthy donors (dated by TCRdb to between 2016 and 2019). General notes on the study: According to an earlier analysis of a few hundred of the donors, some 170 million T cells yielded 117 million unique TCR beta sequences and approximately 300 Gb of sequence data. Among 350 to 400 genotyped donors of the cohort, an average of approximately 240,000 unique TCR beta nucleotide sequences were sequenced per donor, 15% to 20% of them non-productive. HLA typing covered class I and class II loci at four-digit resolution. The number of donors typed differed by locus, with about 629-630 for A, B, C, DRB1 and DQB1, roughly 520 for DQA1, approximately 570 for DPA1, and 400 to 490 for DPB1. To predict cytomegalovirus infection status, the study combined high-throughput TCR immunosequencing, statistical association of individual TCRs with disease status, and machine learning. The aim of the study was to test whether cataloging public T cell receptors could identify signatures of past pathogen exposure. Rather than using new phenotypic data, the later analysis identified candidate immune exposures from TCR beta sequences and from how often those sequences occurred across donors. A later analysis re-analyzed previously published TCR beta repertoires from 550 to 700 donors and added high-resolution HLA genotyping to study TCR occurrence patterns. In a later genetic analysis, genome-wide SNP genotypes for about three fifths of the roughly 670 donors were used, and that subset was treated as a discovery cohort. Roughly 5 DR-DQ haplotypes were handled as single units for association and clustering, since linkage in the cohort was strong. Donor age, sex, ethnicity and CMV serostatus were collected together with the repertoire data. To decide whether each TCR beta V gene segment behaved as functional or pseudogenic, an earlier analysis of some 580 of the donors relied on high-throughput TCR beta sequencing. Along with the approximately 600-subject first cohort, a separate validation cohort of roughly 110 different subjects was used. The T cell repertoires of 666 subjects were profiled by immunosequencing and related to cytomegalovirus serostatus. All discovery cohort repertoires had been generated on a single sequencing platform. Roughly 300 gigabases of sequencing data and around 85 million unique TCR sequences made up an early release that covered several hundred HLA-typed donors. Among the roughly 370 genotyped donors, under 90% belonged to the genetic ancestry cluster associated with self-reported Caucasian donors.

General conclusions and limits of the study: Most CMV-associated TCR beta chains appeared to be HLA-restricted in a later analysis, and the HLA associations seemed to be driven largely by CMV exposure. The authors suggested that the approach could potentially be generalized to other disease states and immunological phenotypes. In a later analysis, HLA-associated TCR beta chains were found to be more clonally expanded and to have lower generation probabilities than equally common non-associated chains. A group of highly shared sequence variants was considered likely to be a technical artifact of the sequencing pipeline. In a later genetic analysis, fewer N-insertions in productive TCRs were reported among donors in an Asian-associated ancestry cluster than the approximately 630-donor mean. Because counts were too low, some 16 rarely observed V segments, including chromosome 9 orphons, were excluded from the earlier analysis of a few hundred of the donors. For the cohort, immune exposure information was limited to CMV serostatus. Correlated functional status among segregating V segments might be attributable to linkage disequilibrium, but an unknown experimental factor could not be ruled out. Roughly uniform sequencing depth across donors was assumed in presence/absence analyses, although this assumption may not hold. A later analysis reported that several top co-occurrence clusters appeared linked to parvovirus B19, influenza, CMV and Epstein-Barr virus. Strong co-occurrence of HLA alleles, especially DR and DQ, made assigning TCR associations to individual alleles difficult. A further reported finding was that TCR beta sequences accurately predicted the HLA-A and HLA-B alleles for most subjects in the first cohort. Some IMGT-functional V segments, including TRBV6-2 and TRBV6-3, could not be distinguished by the 87-base-pair reads and were therefore excluded. In a later analysis, some 17,000 TCR beta sequences were associated with specific HLA alleles at a false discovery rate of 0.05. An association between a missense DCLRE1C variant and V-gene and J-gene trimming of TCR beta chains was found in a later genetic analysis and replicated in an independent cohort. In this cohort, only TCR beta chains were sequenced, and detectable features were limited by the absence of alpha or paired-chain data. Across donors, most TCR sequences were observed very rarely, whereas some public TCRs were present in many individuals. A later analysis found that TCR association rates varied across HLA loci, with DRB1 alleles showing the most associated TCRs and HLA-C alleles the fewest. An earlier analysis of around 600 of the donors showed that most TCR beta V segments appeared in productive rearrangements either about 90% or about 30% of the time, which broadly matched IMGT annotations. The study gave a list of about 170 TCR beta chains associated with cytomegalovirus. Because some donors lacked HLA typing at each locus, the association tests relied only on the typed subset. In vitro tests confirmed that a few of the cytomegalovirus-associated TCR beta chains recognize cytomegalovirus antigens. The classifier was reported to diagnose cytomegalovirus status with high specificity and sensitivity in both the original cohort and the validation cohort.

The library was made by the immunoSEQ multiplex PCR assay. For the multiplex PCR, a mixture combining 60 forward primers for TCR Vbeta segments and 13 reverse primers for TCR Jbeta segments was used. The CDR3 region of rearranged TCR beta genes was amplified from genomic DNA by a multiplex PCR assay. Amplified TCR beta libraries were sequenced as 87-base-pair reads on the Illumina HiSeq System. As for the original processing: Across the roughly 700 repertoires, a later analysis counted 60 million to 90 million unique TCR beta chains, around 11 million of which were shared by at least two donors. A nearest-neighbor algorithm error-corrected the raw reads and collapsed the reads into unique sequences, merging closely related sequences to remove PCR and sequencing errors. Alignment of CDR3 sequences to IMGT reference sequences was used to assign V, D and J gene segments. Each retained sequence needed at least a six-nucleotide match to both a V gene segment and a J gene segment. Rearrangements were called productive when the CDR3 lacked stop codons and stayed in frame with V and J; all others were non-productive. CDR3 was defined according to IMGT convention as the region running from the second conserved V-encoded cysteine to the conserved J-encoded phenylalanine. The earlier analysis of approximately 590 of the donors excluded any sequence lacking an unambiguous match to a single V gene segment. An earlier analysis of 450 to 650 of the donors called V segments functional above 56.7% productive rearrangements and segregating when the between-donor standard deviation exceeded 5%. A statistical classification framework was developed to diagnose cytomegalovirus status using the catalog of TCR beta chain sequences. In a later analysis, TCR nucleotide sequences were compared against IMGT/GENE-DB human TR gene sequences so that V and J genes could be assigned. A later analysis assigned CDR3 sequences and most-parsimonious VDJ recombination scenarios with the TCRdist pipeline. In a later analysis, each TCR beta chain was defined by its CDR3 amino acid sequence together with its V-gene family, and reads lacking a unique V-gene family were excluded. A later analysis removed several hundred highly shared, low-generation-probability nucleotide sequences to deal with suspected cross-contamination and a sequencing artifact. In a later analysis, a clonal expansion index for each public chain was calculated from normalized within-repertoire ranks of inferred template counts. A later analysis computed generation probabilities with a VDJ recombination model fitted to out-of-frame rearrangements, and checked the results against IGoR. In a later analysis, hypergeometric tests were used to score TCR-TCR, TCR-HLA and TCR-CMV co-occurrence, with a repertoire-size bias correction applied to TCR pairs. In a later analysis, false discovery rates were estimated by permuting HLA or CMV assignments 20 times. In a later analysis, co-occurring TCRs were grouped using DBSCAN, and TCRdist sequence similarity was added for clustering within HLA-allele-positive subsets. For co-occurrence clustering, repertoires with fewer than 30,000 or more than 120,000 public chains were excluded, along with roughly five repertoires with anomalous nucleotide sharing. This is the immuneACCESS table as TCRdb keeps it, with only in-frame sequences that have V and J called. A part of the clones is gone; compared with another copy, unresolved V genes explain less than half, and the rest is unexplained. V and J calls and clone size are given by that table; D and trimming were obtained from the DNA. The sample table lists roughly 120,000 clones, about 73% of them with a count of one. About 8.2% of the sample comes from the top ten.

Comment on this clone: Its antigen remains undetermined. Base qualities are not at hand, and no much larger clone is one base apart.

V is pared back by 4 bases and J by 2 bases, with 12 bases lying between the germline termini. The germline V gene specifies SGHDN as CDR1 and FVKESK as CDR2. The CDR3 numbers 15 residues from cysteine through phenylalanine. The retained sequence is limited to the CDR3, 45 bases, with the frame set at the first base. The cohort was made up of 500 to 850 healthy bone marrow donors. At the time of sampling, every cohort member was nominally healthy, though immune exposures that went unrecorded were likely present. The donor tested CMV seropositive and was one of the 289 seropositive cohort members. Each donor provided a peripheral blood sample, and peripheral blood mononuclear cells were used for TCR beta sequencing. The Qiagen DNeasy Blood Extraction Kit was used to extract genomic DNA from the blood cell samples.

The V gene is TRBV14 and the J gene is TRBJ1-3, and possibly TRBD1, on 6 matching bases. What was sequenced was PBMCs. This receptor was obtained from a woman aged 40 to 50 in good health and CMV-seropositive. The DNA is TGTGCCAGCAGCCTAACGCAGGGGACTGGAAACACCATATATTTT. Its coded protein is CASSLTQGTGNTIYF.